This TCR beta chain is from a study of blood T cell repertoires in COVID-19. Study in general: Acute and convalescent COVID-19 specimens originated in the United States, Italy and Spain. T cells, B-cell-depleted T cells, or PBMCs supplied cDNA or gDNA.

Germline values: CDR1 SQVTM, CDR2 ANQGSEA. J was trimmed by 2 bases and V by 0 bases; bases with no gene match: 9. The CDR3 is made up of 16 amino acids. Original processing methods: Reference gene primer amplification gave nucleated cell count estimates. The data were produced by immunoSEQ multiplex PCR, yet TCRdb's version contains in-frame clones alone and is incomplete. Clonal size and the V and J genes are those of that table, whereas D and trimming came from the DNA. There are approximately 170,000 clones in the sample; around 85% occur only once, and 7.5% to 10% lies in the top ten. The TCR sequence derives from a man aged 50 or older with active or convalescent COVID-19. Sequenced sample: peripheral blood. This chain joins TRBV29-1 and TRBJ1-2; 7 bases line up with TRBD1. The CDR3 region is CSVEDQGGSRNYGYTF. The CDR3 nucleotides read TGCAGCGTTGAAGATCAAGGGGGCAGTCGAAACTATGGCTACACCTTC.